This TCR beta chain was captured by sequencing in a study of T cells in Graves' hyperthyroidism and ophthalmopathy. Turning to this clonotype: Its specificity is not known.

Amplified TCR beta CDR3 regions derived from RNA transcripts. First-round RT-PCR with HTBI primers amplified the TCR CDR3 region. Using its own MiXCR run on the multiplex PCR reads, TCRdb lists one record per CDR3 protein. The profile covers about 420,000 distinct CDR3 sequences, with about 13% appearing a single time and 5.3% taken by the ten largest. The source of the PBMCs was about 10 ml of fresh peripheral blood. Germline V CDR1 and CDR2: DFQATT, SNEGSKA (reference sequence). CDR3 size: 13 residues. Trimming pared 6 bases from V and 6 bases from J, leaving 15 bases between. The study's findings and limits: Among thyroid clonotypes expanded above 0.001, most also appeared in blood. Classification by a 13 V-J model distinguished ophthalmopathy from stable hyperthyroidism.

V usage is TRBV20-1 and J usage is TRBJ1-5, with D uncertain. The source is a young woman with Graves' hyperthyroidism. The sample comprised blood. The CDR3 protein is CSALSPSGQPQHF. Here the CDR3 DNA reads TGCAGTGCCCTTTCCCCATCCGGTCAGCCCCAGCATTTT.